A single sample gave rise to the 16 T cell receptor beta chains below, sequenced in a study of T cell clones after liver transplantation. Produced via immunoSEQ multiplex PCR; TCRdb's table is partial and in-frame only. This sample carries some 110,000 clones, around 86% of them seen once, and the ten largest clones take around 0.97%. This specimen was CD4+ T cells from blood, taken before liver transplant. All receptors derive from a human donor who received a liver transplant.

The chain combines TRBV25-1 with TRBJ1-1; weak D call: TRBD1 (6 bases). Trimming stripped 6 bases from V and 0 bases from J, with 11 bases between. CDR3 length: 14 amino acids. From germline, CDR1 is MGHDK and CDR2 SYGVNS. The DNA for the CDR3 is TGTGCCAGCAGAGAAACAGGGATGAACACTGAAGCTTTCTTT. Residues: CASRETGMNTEAFF.

The J gene is TRBJ2-3, the V gene TRBV18; TRBD1 might be the D (5 bases). This CDR3 has 15 residues. Germline V CDR1 and CDR2: KGHSH, LQKENI. Trimming took 3 bases from V and 0 from J, leaving 10 bases between them. CDR3 coding DNA: TGTGCCAGCTCACCCCCAGGGTTAAGCACAGATACGCAGTATTTT. It is translated as CASSPPGLSTDTQYF. The full variable domain, its missing parts supplied by reference TRBV18 and TRBJ2-3, is NAGVMQNPRHLVRRRGQEARLRCSPMKGHSHVYWYRQLPEEGLKFMVYLQKENIIDESGMPKERFSAEFPKEGPSILRIQQVVRGDSAAYFCASSPPGLSTDTQYFGPGTRLTVL.

This sequence joins TRBV6-1 and TRBJ1-2, with D possibly matching TRBD1 (6 bases). The germline CDR1 and CDR2 sequences are MNHNS and SASEGT. The length of the CDR3 is 15 residues. Trimming stripped 3 bases from V and 3 bases from J, with 14 bases between. This chain's CDR3 is CASSEALGQHYGYTF. CDR3 bases: TGTGCCAGCAGTGAGGCCCTTGGACAGCACTATGGCTACACCTTC.

The chain combines TRBV10-3 with TRBJ2-2, with D unresolved. Germline V CDR1 and CDR2: ENHRY, SYGVKD. V dropped 5 bases and J dropped 6 bases, with 13 bases sitting between them. The CDR3 sequence is 14 residues long. CDR3: CAISLSLGPGELFF. The CDR3 coding sequence is TGTGCCATCAGTCTGTCTCTGGGCCCCGGGGAGCTGTTTTTT.

This sequence joins TRBV4-2 and TRBJ2-2; 8 nucleotides line up with TRBD2. The CDR3 has 17 amino acids. The trim removed 0 bases at V and 0 bases at J, leaving 3 bases unmatched. The germline V gene encodes CDR1 LGHNA and CDR2 YNFKEQ. The CDR3 bases are TGTGCCAGCAGCCAAGATCAAGCGGGGGCGAACACCGGGGAGCTGTTTTTT. Encoded protein: CASSQDQAGANTGELFF.

The V call is TRBV7-9, the J call TRBJ2-6; maybe TRBD1 (7 bases). Between the trimmed V and J ends, which lost 1 base and 2 bases, there was a span of 18 bases. This CDR3 has 19 residues. Germline CDR1 is SEHNR and CDR2 is FQNEAQ (reference sequence). The CDR3 sequence: CASSLVGARGVPGANVLTF. The CDR3, as DNA: TGTGCCAGCAGCTTAGTAGGGGCCAGGGGGGTTCCTGGGGCCAACGTCCTGACTTTC.

The chain has TRBV27 and TRBJ1-5; D unclear. This CDR3 spans 14 amino acids. V shed 5 bases and J shed 0 bases, with 8 bases lying between them. The germline CDR1 and CDR2 sequences are MNHEY and SMNVEV (reference sequence). The CDR3, as DNA: TGTGCCAGCAGTAGGTGGGATAGCAATCAGCCCCAGCATTTT. It yields the protein CASSRWDSNQPQHF.

The count of this clone is one. V is TRBV2 and J is TRBJ1-1, with D uncertain. The CDR3 spans 14 residues. CDR1 is SNHLY, CDR2 FYNNEI, per germline. V gave up 0 bases and J gave up 11 bases, with 16 bases separating them. This chain's CDR3 is CASSEAKPGSWAFF. CDR3 coding DNA: TGTGCCAGCAGTGAAGCGAAACCGGGCTCATGGGCTTTCTTT.

V usage is TRBV7-8 and J usage is TRBJ1-2, with TRBD1 as a possible D gene (6 bases). Trimming removed 5 bases at V and 4 bases at J, with 17 bases between. The CDR3 is 15 amino acids. The V gene's germline CDR1 is SGHVS and CDR2 FQNEAQ. CDR3 loop: CASSVARGEGYGYTF. DNA for the CDR3: TGTGCCAGCAGCGTGGCCAGGGGAGAGGGCTATGGCTACACCTTC.

The rearrangement uses TRBV7-8 and TRBJ1-4, with D possibly being TRBD1 (6 bases). The V gene's germline CDR1 is SGHVS and CDR2 FQNEAQ. This CDR3 spans 16 amino acids. V lost 5 bases, J lost 3 bases, and 16 bases lay in between. DNA for the CDR3: TGTGCCAGCAGCGCCTGGGGGGGGGCGGCTAATGAAAAACTGTTTTTT. Its translation: CASSAWGGAANEKLFF.

The V call is TRBV4-2, the J call TRBJ2-1, with TRBD2 matching over 10 bases. The CDR3 has 16 amino acids. V lost 1 base and J lost 5; bases outside the gene matches: 5. Germline-derived CDR1 and CDR2 are LGHNA and YNFKEQ. The CDR3 region has the DNA TGTGCCAGCAGCCAAGTGGGCCTAGCGGGAGACAATGAGCAGTTCTTC. Amino acid sequence: CASSQVGLAGDNEQFF.

This clone has just one count. V gene TRBV18 combines with J gene TRBJ2-2; weak D call: TRBD1 (6 bases). The CDR3 consists of 15 residues. The V end was cut by 1 base, the J end by 4 bases, with 10 bases between. The germline CDR1 and CDR2 sequences are KGHSH and LQKENI. The CDR3 DNA sequence: TGTGCCAGCTCACCACGCGACAGGACCACCGGGGAGCTGTTTTTT. Residues: CASSPRDRTTGELFF.

This chain links TRBV5-1 with TRBJ2-5; 7 nucleotides align to TRBD1. There are 15 residues in the CDR3. V lost 2 bases and J lost 2; bases outside the gene matches: 6. Germline assignment: CDR1 SGHRS and CDR2 YFSETQ. The CDR3 region is CASSFGTVFQETQYF. The CDR3 DNA is TGCGCCAGCAGCTTTGGGACAGTATTTCAAGAGACCCAGTACTTC. Filled out from reference TRBV5-1 and TRBJ2-5, the complete variable domain reads KAGVTQTPRYLIKTRGQQVTLSCSPISGHRSVSWYQQTPGQGLQFLFEYFSETQRNKGNFPGRFSGRQFSNSRSEMNVSTLELGDSALYLCASSFGTVFQETQYFGPGTRLLVL.

The V and J genes are TRBV7-9 and TRBJ1-2; 9 bases are a match to TRBD1. Germline lookup yields CDR1 SEHNR and CDR2 FQNEAQ (reference sequence). This CDR3 spans 15 amino acids. The V segment lost 5 bases and the J segment 3 bases; nucleotides outside the gene matches: 7. The CDR3 reads CASSLGQGRDYGYTF. The CDR3 nucleotides are TGTGCCAGCAGCCTCGGACAGGGGAGGGACTATGGCTACACCTTC.

DNA of the CDR3: TGTGCCAGCAGACCCCAGGGGGTTAGCAATCAGCCCCAGCATTTT. Encoded protein: CASRPQGVSNQPQHF. This sequence joins TRBV6-1 and TRBJ1-5, with 7 bases lining up with TRBD1. The germline V gene encodes CDR1 MNHNS and CDR2 SASEGT. V was clipped by 6 bases and J by 0 bases; unmatched bases: 5. The CDR3 extends over 15 amino acids.

This clone has a handful of counts. The rearrangement uses TRBV2 and TRBJ1-2; 7 nucleotides agree with TRBD1. Germline V CDR1 and CDR2: SNHLY, FYNNEI. Losses at the gene ends were 1 base for V and 7 bases for J; bases not matched to a gene: 6. The CDR3 is 14 amino acids. The DNA of the CDR3 is TGTGCCAGCAGTGAAGTGGGCAGGGGGGTTGGCTACACCTTC. This sequence encodes CASSEVGRGVGYTF.